Given below is one T cell receptor (beta chain) in context. Its binding antigen is unknown. One base away there is no much larger clone; base qualities are not given. The library was made by 5' RACE. Sequencing relied on an Illumina HiSeq 2000. Template switching introduced a universal primer binding site; the final cDNA contained a unique molecular identifier, enabling accurate counting of TCR cDNA molecules. Specific primers in the conserved constant-segment region were used to synthesize first-strand cDNA for the TCR alpha and beta chains. To control for contamination, every cDNA library was double barcoded, receiving both a SMART-Mk sample barcode and Illumina barcodes. TruSeq adapter sequences along with Illumina sample barcodes were introduced in two successive PCR steps. The Illumina HiSeq platform was used with custom primers to sequence TCR alpha and beta cDNA libraries. Regarding the original processing steps: Unique molecular identifiers were extracted from raw reads with MiGEC, and CDR3 positions were determined with MiXCR. For each individual, recombination models were inferred using an EM algorithm with the repgenHMM and IGoR tools. The tcR package in R was used for shared clonotype analysis, with sharing normalized by the product of cloneset sizes. Out-of-frame nonproductive sequences were analyzed to study raw recombination free of thymic and clonal selection effects. TCRdb handled the public reads itself, with Q25 trimming in fastp and clone calling in MiXCR, and kept productive beta chains. Rows are unified per CDR3 protein, each entry keeping the most common DNA and genes. The V and J calls here are based on TCRdb, not the publication. Within this sample are about 240,000 distinct CDR3 sequences, with 9.5% to 15% of them counted one time only. About 4% of the sample is taken by the ten largest.

For CDR1 and CDR2, the germline V gene lists LGHNA and YSLEER. Including the terminal cysteine and phenylalanine, the CDR3 comprises 16 residues. The only DNA kept is the CDR3, 48 bases in frame from the first base. Trimmed from V: 0 bases; trimmed from J: 5 bases; junction bases lacking a gene match: 9. The data derive from a study of identical twins (dated by TCRdb to the mid-2010s). Context from the whole study: To test whether fetal clonotypes persist, this study deep-sequenced TCR alpha and beta repertoires from monozygotic twins, from unrelated adults of various ages, and from cord blood. To rule out contamination, the twin experiments were replicated at different times with different library preparation protocols.

Every donor was a healthy Caucasian. The twin cohort consisted of three pairs of female monozygotic twins, all aged about 18 to 29 years. Miltenyi CD45RO+ enrichment and human naive T-cell isolation kits were used to isolate memory (CD45RO+) and naive T cells from PBMC. The full study reports these points: Because the same donors could not be followed over many years, the conclusions relied on cross-sectional statistical analysis. Compared with coincidental sharing between unrelated individuals, out-of-frame TCR alpha sequences shared between twins showed an excess of sequences with low generation probability. In monozygotic twins, out-of-frame TCR alpha sharing was systematically underestimated by recombination models, although the models agreed with sharing between unrelated individuals. Zero-insertion analyses could be partly confounded by invariant T cells such as MAIT and iNKT, though diverse VJ usage argued against such confounding for most clonotypes. Abundant cord blood beta clonotypes carried fewer insertions; young adult naive repertoires showed a weaker similar trend, while memory repertoires showed none. In beta out-of-frame sequences, excess twin sharing was weaker, because having fewer shared sequences lowered the signal-to-noise ratio.

These data also featured in a second study, about yellow fever vaccine responses in identical twins. Taken from the second paper: The authors reported that the T cell response to vaccination in identical twins appeared partly convergent and partly personalized. Focusing on identical twins, the study followed the T cell clones that responded to the vaccine, and did so with precision.

This TCR derives from a woman aged 18-30 years in good health. This receptor chain uses TRBV4-3 and TRBJ2-7; TRBD1 matches 8 bases in the middle. Sample: memory (CD45RO+) T cells sorted from blood. The label giving this sample's cell subset or site can be read as: CD45RO+ enriched T cells. The sequenced DNA is TGCGCCAGCAGCCAAGATATAGGACAGGGTTATGACGAGCAGTACTTC. Its product reads: CASSQDIGQGYDEQYF.